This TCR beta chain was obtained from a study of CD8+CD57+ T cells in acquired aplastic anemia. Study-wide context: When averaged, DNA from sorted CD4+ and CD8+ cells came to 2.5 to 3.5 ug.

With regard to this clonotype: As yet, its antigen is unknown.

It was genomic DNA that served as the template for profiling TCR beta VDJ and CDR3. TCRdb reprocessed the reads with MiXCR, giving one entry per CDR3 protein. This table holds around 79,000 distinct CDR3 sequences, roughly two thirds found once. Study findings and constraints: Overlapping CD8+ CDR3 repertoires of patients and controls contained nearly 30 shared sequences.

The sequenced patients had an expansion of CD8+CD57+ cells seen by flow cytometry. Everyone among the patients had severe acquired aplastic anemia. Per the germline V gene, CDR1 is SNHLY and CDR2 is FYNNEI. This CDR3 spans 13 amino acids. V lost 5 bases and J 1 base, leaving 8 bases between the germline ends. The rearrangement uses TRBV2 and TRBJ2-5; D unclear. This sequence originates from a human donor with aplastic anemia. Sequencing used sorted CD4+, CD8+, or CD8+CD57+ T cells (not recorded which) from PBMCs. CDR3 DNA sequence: TGTGCCAGCAGTTCGGAATTCCAAGAGACCCAGTACTTC. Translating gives CASSSEFQETQYF.